This is a list of T cell receptor beta chains from one sample in a study of CD8 T cells in Susac syndrome. One entry per CDR3 protein, called by TCRdb with MiXCR from the immunoSEQ multiplex PCR reads. The sample contains 150,000 to 200,000 distinct CDR3 sequences, 85% to 95% of which appear only once. Sequenced: CD4+ T cells from PBMCs. The receptors were sampled from a human donor in good health. Each CDR3 is given with its conserved first and last residue. Fields, in order: V gene, clone size, D gene, J gene, CDR3 protein, CDR3 DNA. A D gene is named only where the DNA matches it firmly. Clone size is shown for a subset of rows, as once, few, many or a class of expanded clone.

>TRBV6-6|once|TRBD1|TRBJ2-5
CASSYAGTGVGETQYF
TGTGCCAGCAGTTACGCCGGGACAGGGGTCGGAGAGACCCAGTACTTC
>TRBV5-1|.|TRBD1|TRBJ2-3
CASSRGQTDTQYF
TGCGCCAGCAGTCGGGGACAGACAGATACGCAGTATTTT
>TRBV20-1|.|TRBD1|TRBJ1-1
CSAARGQGRTEAFF
TGCAGTGCTGCCAGGGGACAGGGGAGAACTGAAGCTTTCTTT
>TRBV2|.|.|TRBJ1-2
CASRKLTDSYGYTF
TGTGCCAGCAGGAAACTTACAGATTCCTATGGCTACACCTTC
>TRBV11-1|.|TRBD1|TRBJ1-1
CASSPGTGGSNTEAFF
TGTGCCAGCAGCCCAGGGACAGGGGGATCGAACACTGAAGCTTTCTTT
>TRBV27|.|.|TRBJ1-6
CASSFGIQEDSPLHF
TGTGCCAGCAGTTTTGGCATCCAGGAGGATTCACCCCTCCACTTT
>TRBV19|.|.|TRBJ2-7
CASSIARGPAYEQYF
TGTGCCAGTAGTATCGCCCGGGGGCCCGCCTACGAGCAGTACTTC
>TRBV12-3/TRBV12-4|.|TRBD2|TRBJ2-5
CASNLAGGRETQYF
TGTGCCAGCAACTTAGCGGGGGGGCGAGAGACCCAGTACTTC
>TRBV5-1|.|.|TRBJ2-2
CASSQRSTGELFF
TGCGCCAGCAGCCAACGTAGCACCGGGGAGCTGTTTTTT
>TRBV12-3/TRBV12-4|.|.|TRBJ1-2
CASTSGLQTSYGYTF
TGTGCCAGCACCTCAGGGCTCCAGACCTCCTATGGCTACACCTTC
>TRBV29-1|.|.|TRBJ2-4
CSVAVLGPNIQYF
TGCAGCGTCGCCGTTTTGGGGCCAAACATTCAGTACTTC
>TRBV20-1|.|.|TRBJ1-4
CSAGPDFATNEKLFF
TGCAGTGCCGGCCCTGATTTTGCAACTAATGAAAAACTGTTTTTT
>TRBV27|.|TRBD2|TRBJ2-3
CASSPWTSGGSYVKDTQYF
TGTGCCAGCAGTCCTTGGACTAGCGGGGGGTCCTACGTCAAAGATACGCAGTATTTT
>TRBV4-2|.|.|TRBJ1-2
CASSPVMETNYGYTF
TGTGCCAGCAGCCCCGTAATGGAGACTAACTATGGCTACACCTTC
>TRBV20-1|.|TRBD1|TRBJ2-3
CSARDPGTGSDTQYF
TGCAGTGCTAGAGATCCAGGGACAGGGTCAGATACGCAGTATTTT
>TRBV9|.|.|TRBJ2-3
CASSAFGRTSTDTQYF
TGTGCCAGCAGCGCCTTCGGACGGACAAGCACAGATACGCAGTATTTT
>TRBV5-1|.|TRBD1|TRBJ1-5
CASYTDRDQPQHF
TGCGCCAGCTACACCGACAGGGATCAGCCCCAGCATTTT
>TRBV23-1|.|.|TRBJ2-3
CASSQNHREWDTQYF
TGCGCCAGCAGTCAAAATCACAGGGAGTGGGATACGCAGTATTTT
>TRBV20-1|.|.|TRBJ2-2
CSARDPQSNTGELFF
TGCAGTGCTAGAGATCCACAGTCGAACACCGGGGAGCTGTTTTTT
>TRBV12-5|.|.|TRBJ2-2
CASGLHRDLPNTGELFF
TGTGCTAGTGGCCTCCACCGGGACCTACCGAACACCGGGGAGCTGTTTTTT
>TRBV7-2|.|.|TRBJ1-5
CASSPGNSGNQPQHF
TGTGCCAGCAGCCCCGGGAATTCTGGCAATCAGCCCCAGCATTTT
>TRBV29-1|.|.|TRBJ1-4
CSVVGGDEKLFF
TGCAGCGTTGTGGGGGGGGACGAAAAACTGTTTTTT
>TRBV9|.|.|TRBJ1-2
CASSVSSTDLYGYTF
TGTGCCAGCAGCGTCTCATCCACGGACCTCTATGGCTACACCTTC
>TRBV20-1|.|TRBD1|TRBJ1-4
CSARGRQGNEKLFF
TGCAGTGCTAGAGGACGACAGGGGAATGAAAAACTGTTTTTT
>TRBV5-1|.|.|TRBJ2-2
CASSLAGLPNTGELFF
TGCGCCAGCAGCTTGGCCGGACTGCCTAACACCGGGGAGCTGTTTTTT
>TRBV18|.|.|TRBJ2-7
CASSKPGLEQYF
TGTGCCAGCTCCAAGCCTGGGTTGGAGCAGTACTTC
>TRBV6-5|.|TRBD2|TRBJ2-5
CASSSLGGVRYF
TGTGCCAGCAGCTCCCTCGGGGGGGTACGGTACTTC
>TRBV2|.|.|TRBJ2-3
CASRRDIHTDTQYF
TGTGCCAGTCGCCGGGACATACACACAGATACGCAGTATTTT
>TRBV4-1|.|.|TRBJ2-7
CASSRPGDRDGMREQYF
TGCGCCAGCAGCCGCCCAGGGGACCGGGACGGGATGCGGGAGCAGTACTTC
>TRBV30|.|TRBD1|TRBJ2-1
CAWSPDRGPYNEQFF
TGTGCCTGGAGTCCCGACAGGGGGCCCTACAATGAGCAGTTCTTC
>TRBV11-2|.|.|TRBJ2-7
CASSLSTDEQYF
TGTGCCAGCAGCTTATCCACTGACGAGCAGTACTTC
>TRBV20-1|.|TRBD1|TRBJ1-2
CSAREGTATGATF
TGCAGTGCTAGAGAGGGGACAGCCACAGGGGCGACCTTC
>TRBV20-1|.|.|TRBJ2-3
CSARDSGSRFTDTQYF
TGCAGTGCTAGAGATAGTGGCAGCCGTTTCACAGATACGCAGTATTTT
>TRBV6-5|.|.|TRBJ1-2
CATSTAHYGYTF
TGTGCCACCTCGACAGCCCACTATGGCTACACCTTC
>TRBV5-6|.|.|TRBJ1-1
CASSLGGSGTEAFF
TGTGCCAGCAGCTTAGGAGGATCTGGCACTGAAGCTTTCTTT
>TRBV2|.|TRBD1|TRBJ2-3
CASSDRDRGDTQYF
TGTGCCAGCAGTGACCGGGACAGGGGAGATACGCAGTATTTT
>TRBV19|.|.|TRBJ1-1
CATKGGFPEAFF
TGTGCCACTAAGGGGGGATTCCCTGAAGCTTTCTTT
>TRBV29-1|once|TRBD2|TRBJ2-2
CSVEDLNPSGGTNTGELFF
TGCAGCGTTGAAGATCTTAATCCTAGCGGGGGAACGAACACCGGGGAGCTGTTTTTT
>TRBV27|once|TRBD2|TRBJ2-3
CASSPPGLAGGGDTQYF
TGTGCCAGCAGTCCTCCCGGACTAGCGGGGGGCGGAGATACGCAGTATTTT
>TRBV12-3/TRBV12-4|.|TRBD2|TRBJ2-5
CASSLPLAGGRETQYF
TGTGCCAGCAGCCTACCCCTAGCGGGGGGTAGAGAGACCCAGTACTTC
>TRBV20-1|.|.|TRBJ1-1
CSARSPNTEAFF
TGCAGTGCTAGATCGCCGAACACTGAAGCTTTCTTT
>TRBV19|.|.|TRBJ2-4
CASSIVSQGSDIQYF
TGTGCCAGTAGTATAGTCTCTCAGGGGTCGGACATTCAGTACTTC
>TRBV9|.|.|TRBJ1-3
CASSRVSGNTIYF
TGTGCCAGCAGCAGGGTCTCCGGAAACACCATATATTTT
>TRBV3-1|.|.|TRBJ2-5
CASSPTGTGETQYF
TGTGCCAGCAGCCCTACCGGTACGGGGGAGACCCAGTACTTC